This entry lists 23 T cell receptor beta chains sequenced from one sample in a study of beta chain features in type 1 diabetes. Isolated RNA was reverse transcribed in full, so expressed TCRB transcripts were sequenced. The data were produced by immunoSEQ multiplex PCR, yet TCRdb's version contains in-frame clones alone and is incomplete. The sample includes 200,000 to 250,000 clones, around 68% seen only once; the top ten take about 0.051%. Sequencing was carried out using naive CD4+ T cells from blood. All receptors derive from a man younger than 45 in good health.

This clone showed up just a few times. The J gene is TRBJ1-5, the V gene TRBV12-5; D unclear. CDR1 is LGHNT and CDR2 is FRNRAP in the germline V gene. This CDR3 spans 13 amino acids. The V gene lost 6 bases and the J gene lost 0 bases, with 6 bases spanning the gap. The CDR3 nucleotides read TGTGCTAGTGGAGGAACTAGCAATCAGCCCCAGCATTTT. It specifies CASGGTSNQPQHF. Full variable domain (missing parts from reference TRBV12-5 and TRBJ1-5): DARVTQTPRHKVTEMGQEVTMRCQPILGHNTVFWYRQTMMQGLELLAYFRNRAPLDDSGMPKDRFSAEMPDATLATLKIQPSEPRDSAVYFCASGGTSNQPQHFGDGTRLSIL.

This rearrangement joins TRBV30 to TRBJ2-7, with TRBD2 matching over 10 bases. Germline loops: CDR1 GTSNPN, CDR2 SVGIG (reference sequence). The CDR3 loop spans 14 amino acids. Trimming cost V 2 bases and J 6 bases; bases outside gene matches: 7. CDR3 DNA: TGTGCCTGGAGTAGCGGGAGGGTTCCGGGCGAGCAGTACTTC. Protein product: CAWSSGRVPGEQYF.

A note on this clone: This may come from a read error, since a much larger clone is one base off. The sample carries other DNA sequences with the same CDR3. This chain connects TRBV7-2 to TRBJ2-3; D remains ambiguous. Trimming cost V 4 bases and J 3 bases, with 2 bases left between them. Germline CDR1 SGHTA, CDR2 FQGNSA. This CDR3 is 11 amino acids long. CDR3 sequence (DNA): TGTGCCAGCAGCTCAACAGATACGCAGTATTTT. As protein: CASSSTDTQYF. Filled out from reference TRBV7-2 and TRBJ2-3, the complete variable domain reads GAGVSQSPSNKVTEKGKDVELRCDPISGHTALYWYRQSLGQGLEFLIYFQGNSAPDKSGLPSDRFSAERTGGSVSTLTIQRTQQEDSAVYLCASSSTDTQYFGPGTRLTVL.

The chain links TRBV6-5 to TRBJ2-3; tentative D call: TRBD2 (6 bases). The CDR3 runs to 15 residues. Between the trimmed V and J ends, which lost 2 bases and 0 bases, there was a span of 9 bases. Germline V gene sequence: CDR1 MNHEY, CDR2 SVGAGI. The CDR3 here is CASSYGSGSTDTQYF. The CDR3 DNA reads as TGTGCCAGCAGTTACGGGAGCGGGAGCACAGATACGCAGTATTTT.

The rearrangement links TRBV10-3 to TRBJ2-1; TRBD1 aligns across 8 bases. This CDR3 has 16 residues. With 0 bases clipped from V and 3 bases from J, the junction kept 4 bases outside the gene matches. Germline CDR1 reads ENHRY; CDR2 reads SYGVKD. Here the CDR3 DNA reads TGTGCCATCAGTGAGTCGAGACAGGGGCGCTACAATGAGCAGTTCTTC. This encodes CAISESRQGRYNEQFF.

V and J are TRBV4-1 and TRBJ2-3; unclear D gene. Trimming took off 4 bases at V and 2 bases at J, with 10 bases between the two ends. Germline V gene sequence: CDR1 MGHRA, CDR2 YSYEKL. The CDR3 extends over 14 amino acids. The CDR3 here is CASSPTPNTDTQYF. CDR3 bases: TGCGCCAGCAGCCCCACGCCGAACACAGATACGCAGTATTTT.

The CDR3 is CASSPRAEGAEQYF. DNA of the CDR3: TGCGCCAGCAGCCCCCGGGCCGAGGGGGCCGAGCAGTACTTC. The chain recombines TRBV4-3 with TRBJ2-7; 7 positions match TRBD1. CDR1 is LGHNA, CDR2 YSLEER, per germline. The CDR3 sequence is 14 residues long. J lost 6 bases, V lost 4 bases, and 9 bases had no gene match.

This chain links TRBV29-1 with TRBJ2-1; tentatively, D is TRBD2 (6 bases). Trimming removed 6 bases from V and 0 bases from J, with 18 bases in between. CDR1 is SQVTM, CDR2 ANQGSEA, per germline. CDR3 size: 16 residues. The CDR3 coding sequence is TGCAGCGTACCCATCCCCAACGGGGGCTCCTACAATGAGCAGTTCTTC. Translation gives CSVPIPNGGSYNEQFF.

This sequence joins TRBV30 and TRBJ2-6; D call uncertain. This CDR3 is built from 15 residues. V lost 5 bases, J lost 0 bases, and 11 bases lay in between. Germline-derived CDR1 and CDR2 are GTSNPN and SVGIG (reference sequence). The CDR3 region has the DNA TGTGCCTGGGCCCCCGGTATCTCTGGGGCCAACGTCCTGACTTTC. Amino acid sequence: CAWAPGISGANVLTF.

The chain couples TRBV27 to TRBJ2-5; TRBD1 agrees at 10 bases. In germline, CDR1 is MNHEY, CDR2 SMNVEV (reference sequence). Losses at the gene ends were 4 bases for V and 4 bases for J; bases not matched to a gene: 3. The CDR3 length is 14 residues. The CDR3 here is CASSSRTGGETQYF. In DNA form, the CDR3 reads TGTGCCAGCAGTTCCCGGACAGGGGGAGAGACCCAGTACTTC.

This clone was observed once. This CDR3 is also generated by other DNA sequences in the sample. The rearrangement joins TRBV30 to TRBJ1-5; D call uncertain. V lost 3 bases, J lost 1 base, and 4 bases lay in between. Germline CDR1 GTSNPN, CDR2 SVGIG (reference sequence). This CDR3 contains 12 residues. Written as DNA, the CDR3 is TGTGCCTGGAGCGTGAGCAATCAGCCCCAGCATTTT. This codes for CAWSVSNQPQHF.

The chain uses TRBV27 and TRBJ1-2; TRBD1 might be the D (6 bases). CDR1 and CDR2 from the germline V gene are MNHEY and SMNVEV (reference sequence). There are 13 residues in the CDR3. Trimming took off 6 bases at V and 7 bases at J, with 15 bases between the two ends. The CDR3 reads CASRTLTGTGYTF. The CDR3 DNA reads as TGTGCCAGCAGAACCCTCACAGGGACTGGCTACACCTTC.

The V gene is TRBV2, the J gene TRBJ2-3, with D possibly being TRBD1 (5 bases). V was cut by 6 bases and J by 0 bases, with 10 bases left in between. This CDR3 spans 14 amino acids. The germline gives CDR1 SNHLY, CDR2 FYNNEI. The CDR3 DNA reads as TGTGCCAGCAGCCCTCGACAGAGCACAGATACGCAGTATTTT. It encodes CASSPRQSTDTQYF.

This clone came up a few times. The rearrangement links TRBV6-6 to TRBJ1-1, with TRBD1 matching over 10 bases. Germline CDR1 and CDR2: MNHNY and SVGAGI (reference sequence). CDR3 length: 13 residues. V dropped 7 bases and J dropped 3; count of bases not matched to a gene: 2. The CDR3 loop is CASTGTGDTEAFF. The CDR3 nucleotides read TGTGCCAGCACCGGGACAGGGGACACTGAAGCTTTCTTT.

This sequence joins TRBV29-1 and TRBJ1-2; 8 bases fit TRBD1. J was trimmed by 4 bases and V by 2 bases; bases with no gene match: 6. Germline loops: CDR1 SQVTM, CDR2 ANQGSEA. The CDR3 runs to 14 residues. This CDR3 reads CSVEWTGKSYGYTF. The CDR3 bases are TGCAGCGTTGAATGGACAGGGAAGAGCTATGGCTACACCTTC.

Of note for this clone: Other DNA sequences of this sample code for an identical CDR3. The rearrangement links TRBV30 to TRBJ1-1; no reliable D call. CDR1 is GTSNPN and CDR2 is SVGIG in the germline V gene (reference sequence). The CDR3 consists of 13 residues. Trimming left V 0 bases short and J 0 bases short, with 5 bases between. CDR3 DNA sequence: TGTGCCTGGAGTGTACATCTGAACACTGAAGCTTTCTTT. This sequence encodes CAWSVHLNTEAFF. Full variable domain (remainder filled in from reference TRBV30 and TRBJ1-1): SQTIHQWPATLVQPVGSPLSLECTVEGTSNPNLYWYRQAAGRGLQLLFYSVGIGQISSEVPQNLSASRPQDRQFILSSKKLLLSDSGFYLCAWSVHLNTEAFFGQGTRLTVV.

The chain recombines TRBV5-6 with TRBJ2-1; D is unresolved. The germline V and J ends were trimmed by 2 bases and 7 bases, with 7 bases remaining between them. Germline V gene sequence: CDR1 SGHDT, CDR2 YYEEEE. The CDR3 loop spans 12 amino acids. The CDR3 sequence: CASSFARNEQFF. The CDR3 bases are TGTGCCAGCAGCTTTGCTAGAAATGAGCAGTTCTTC.

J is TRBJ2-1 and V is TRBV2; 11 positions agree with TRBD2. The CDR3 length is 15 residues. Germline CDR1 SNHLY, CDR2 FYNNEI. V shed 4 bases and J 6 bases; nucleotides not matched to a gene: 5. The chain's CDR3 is CASSGLTSGINEQFF. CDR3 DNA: TGTGCCAGCAGTGGGTTGACTAGCGGGATCAATGAGCAGTTCTTC.

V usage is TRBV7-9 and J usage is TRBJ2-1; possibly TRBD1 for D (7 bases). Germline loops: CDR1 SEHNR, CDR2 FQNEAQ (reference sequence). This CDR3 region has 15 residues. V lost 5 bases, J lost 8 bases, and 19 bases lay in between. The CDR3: CASSAGQPGWDEQFF. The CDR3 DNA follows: TGTGCCAGCAGCGCGGGACAGCCCGGTTGGGATGAGCAGTTCTTC.

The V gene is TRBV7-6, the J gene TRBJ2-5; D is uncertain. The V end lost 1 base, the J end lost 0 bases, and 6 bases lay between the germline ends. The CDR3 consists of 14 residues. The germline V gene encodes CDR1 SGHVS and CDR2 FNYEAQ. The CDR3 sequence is CASSLGPYQETQYF. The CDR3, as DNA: TGTGCCAGCAGCTTAGGTCCATACCAAGAGACCCAGTACTTC.

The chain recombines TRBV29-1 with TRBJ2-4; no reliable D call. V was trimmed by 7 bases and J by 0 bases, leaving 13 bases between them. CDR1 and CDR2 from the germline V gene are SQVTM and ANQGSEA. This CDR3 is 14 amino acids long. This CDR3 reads CSAKRTGAKNIQYF. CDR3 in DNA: TGCAGCGCGAAGAGGACGGGAGCCAAAAACATTCAGTACTTC.

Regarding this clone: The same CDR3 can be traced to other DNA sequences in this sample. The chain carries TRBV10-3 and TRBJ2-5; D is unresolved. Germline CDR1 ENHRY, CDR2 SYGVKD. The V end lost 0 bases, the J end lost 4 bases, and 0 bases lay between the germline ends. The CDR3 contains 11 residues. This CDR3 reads CAISESETQYF. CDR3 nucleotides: TGTGCCATCAGTGAGTCAGAGACCCAGTACTTC.

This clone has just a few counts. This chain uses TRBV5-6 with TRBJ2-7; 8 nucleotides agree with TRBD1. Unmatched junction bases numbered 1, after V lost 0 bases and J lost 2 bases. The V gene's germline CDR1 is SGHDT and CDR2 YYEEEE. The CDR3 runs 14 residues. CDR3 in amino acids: CASSLGQGPYEQYF. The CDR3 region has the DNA TGTGCCAGCAGCTTGGGACAGGGGCCCTACGAGCAGTACTTC.